What follows is one T cell receptor beta chain and its context. CDR1 GTSNPN and CDR2 SVGIG come from the germline V gene (reference sequence). V lost 4 bases and J 2 bases, leaving 6 bases between the germline ends. This CDR3 spans 11 amino acids. The data are from a study of blood T cell repertoires in COVID-19. Across the study: Sample material is recorded as cDNA or gDNA derived from T cells, B-cell-depleted T cells, or PBMCs.

Participants were aged 18 to 89 years, lived in some 23 US areas, and enrolled virtually. As processed by the authors: How many nucleated cells were present was estimated from reference gene primer amplification. Profiled with immunoSEQ multiplex PCR; TCRdb holds only in-frame clones, not every one. That table furnishes V, J and clone size, whereas the DNA furnished D and trimming. Of about 430,000 clones in the sample, roughly 90% were seen once. The sequencing input was PBMCs or T cells enriched from blood (not recorded which). The receptor was derived from a woman aged 25 to 39 with acute COVID-19. The chain links TRBV30 to TRBJ2-7; D is unresolved. The CDR3: CAWTDTYEQYF. The CDR3 DNA reads as TGTGCCTGGACAGATACCTACGAGCAGTACTTC.